The next 17 T cell receptor beta chains were all read from a single sample in a study of blood T cell repertoires in COVID-19. Sequenced by immunoSEQ multiplex PCR; TCRdb stores in-frame clones only, minus some. The sample includes over 200,000 clones, around four fifths of them seen just once. The source material was peripheral blood. These receptors were taken from a woman between 50 and 59 years old with acute or convalescent COVID-19.

This chain links TRBV28 with TRBJ1-4; perhaps TRBD1 as D (6 bases). Germline CDR1 MDHEN, CDR2 SYDVKM. Trimming left V 5 bases short and J 6 bases short, with 13 bases between. CDR3 length: 14 residues. In nucleotides, the CDR3 is TGTGCCAGCAGTCCGGGGGGGGCGGATGAAAAACTGTTTTTT. It codes for CASSPGGADEKLFF.

V is TRBV21-1 and J is TRBJ1-2; the table's D gene call, TRBD1, was not cross checked with the DNA. TRBV21-1 is a documented pseudogene. This CDR3 comprises 14 residues. The CDR3 is CASGRGGRGHGYTF. The CDR3 nucleotides are TGTGCCAGCGGGAGAGGAGGAAGGGGGCATGGCTACACCTTC.

This clone has just one count. The chain joins TRBV10-3 to TRBJ1-1; D is uncertain. The length of the CDR3 is 15 residues. Germline V gene lookup returns CDR1 ENHRY and CDR2 SYGVKD. V was pared by 11 bases and J by 5 bases, with 24 bases between. The CDR3 coding sequence is TGTGCCGCAACTCCGAGAGACGAGGGATATACTGAAGCTTTCTTT. Its protein is CAATPRDEGYTEAFF.

This rearrangement joins TRBV14 to TRBJ2-1; D might be TRBD1 (6 bases). The CDR3 extends over 16 amino acids. V was clipped by 1 base and J by 0 bases, with 10 bases between them. The germline gives CDR1 SGHDN, CDR2 FVKESK. CDR3 sequence (DNA): TGTGCCAGCAGCCAAGCCACAGGGAGCTCCTACAATGAGCAGTTCTTC. Its protein product is CASSQATGSSYNEQFF.

The chain uses TRBV25-1 and TRBJ1-1, with 11 bases matching TRBD1. V lost 1 base, J lost 4 bases, and 2 bases stayed unmatched. This CDR3 has 15 residues. Germline V gene data show CDR1 as MGHDK and CDR2 as SYGVNS. In DNA form, the CDR3 reads TGTGCCAGCAGTGAATCTGGGACAGGGGGCACTGAAGCTTTCTTT. It is translated as CASSESGTGGTEAFF.

The chain combines TRBV10-3 with TRBJ2-5; 7 nucleotides align to TRBD1. Germline loops: CDR1 ENHRY, CDR2 SYGVKD. This CDR3 is 15 amino acids long. V was pared by 3 bases and J by 5 bases, with 9 bases of the junction left unmatched. CDR3 sequence reads: CAISEHRGLGETQYF. The CDR3 DNA follows: TGTGCCATCAGTGAACACAGGGGTTTGGGGGAGACCCAGTACTTC.

V usage is TRBV30 and J usage is TRBJ2-1, with 9 nucleotides matching TRBD2. Losses at the gene ends were 2 bases for V and 5 bases for J; bases not matched to a gene: 22. The V gene's germline CDR1 is GTSNPN and CDR2 SVGIG (reference sequence). The CDR3 consists of 20 residues. This CDR3 reads CAWSRVAAFGSSGDNNEQFF. The CDR3 DNA reads as TGTGCCTGGAGTCGAGTGGCTGCCTTCGGGTCTAGCGGGGACAACAATGAGCAGTTCTTC.

This clone was counted a few times. The V call is TRBV3-1 (or the pseudogene TRBV3-2), the J call TRBJ2-7, with 7 bases identical to TRBD1. V lost 0 bases, J lost 2 bases, and 10 bases stayed unmatched. This CDR3 spans 17 amino acids. The germline V gene has CDR1 LGHDT and CDR2 YNNKEL (reference sequence). The chain's CDR3 is CASSQEGVRDRPYEQYF. The DNA of the CDR3 is TGTGCCAGCAGCCAAGAAGGCGTTAGGGACAGACCCTACGAGCAGTACTTC.

The chain couples TRBV11-2 to TRBJ2-7, with TRBD1 matching 10 bases. The V and J ends lost 5 bases and 7 bases, in that order; junction bases with no gene match: 8. Germline V gene lookup returns CDR1 SGHAT and CDR2 FQNNGV. The CDR3 spans 14 residues. CDR3 DNA sequence: TGTGCCAGCAGCACCCCGGACAGGGGGAATGAGCAGTACTTC. Its translation is CASSTPDRGNEQYF.

The chain joins TRBV28 to TRBJ2-2; TRBD2 agrees at 9 bases. Looked up from germline, CDR1 is MDHEN and CDR2 is SYDVKM. The ends lost 6 bases at V and 5 bases at J; junction bases unmatched: 7. The CDR3 totals 15 residues. The CDR3 DNA follows: TGTGCCAGCAGGGGCGGGAGGGCCTTGACCGGGGAGCTGTTTTTT. Protein sequence: CASRGGRALTGELFF.

This clone was observed a handful of times. The chain employs TRBV5-4 and TRBJ1-2; possibly TRBD1 for D (5 bases). The CDR3 is 14 amino acids. V shed 3 bases and J shed 7 bases, with 16 bases lying between them. Germline V gives CDR1 SGHNT, CDR2 YYREEE (reference sequence). The CDR3 is CASSSPTGEVGYTF. In nucleotides, the CDR3 is TGTGCCAGCAGCTCTCCGACGGGGGAGGTTGGCTACACCTTC.

This chain joins TRBV5-8 and TRBJ2-7; weak D call: TRBD1 (6 bases). CDR1 and CDR2 from the germline V gene are SGHTS and YDEGEE. Between the trimmed V and J ends, which lost 5 bases and 2 bases, there was a span of 17 bases. This CDR3 spans 15 amino acids. The CDR3 DNA reads TGTGCCAGCAGTCAATTCAACAGGGTCACCTACGAGCAGTACTTC. Amino acid sequence: CASSQFNRVTYEQYF.

The CDR3 reads CASSNQGHAYGYTF. Here the CDR3 DNA reads TGTGCCAGCAGTAACCAGGGGCATGCCTATGGCTACACCTTC. The chain carries TRBV6-5 and TRBJ1-2; D perhaps matches TRBD1 (6 bases). The CDR3 extends over 14 amino acids. Between the trimmed V and J ends, which lost 5 bases and 4 bases, there was a span of 14 bases. Germline V gene data show CDR1 as MNHEY and CDR2 as SVGAGI.

J is TRBJ1-6 and V is TRBV6-5; D is uncertain. V lost 5 bases to trimming and J lost 10 bases, with 12 bases between them. The CDR3 runs 13 residues. In germline, CDR1 is MNHEY, CDR2 SVGAGI. The CDR3: CASSPDWNSPLHF. The DNA for the CDR3 is TGTGCCAGCAGTCCGGACTGGAACTCACCCCTCCACTTT.

Only one count was recorded for this clone. The chain has TRBV15 and TRBJ1-4; 7 bases line up with TRBD1. V shed 0 bases and J 8 bases; nucleotides not matched to a gene: 15. Germline CDR1 reads LNHNV; CDR2 reads YYDKDF (reference sequence). The CDR3 sequence is 18 residues long. The CDR3 nucleotides read TGTGCCACCAGCAGAGATAGAAGTTGGAGACAGGGAAACGAAAAACTGTTTTTT. It translates to CATSRDRSWRQGNEKLFF.

The chain uses TRBV11-2 and TRBJ2-2, with 14 bases that match TRBD2. Germline lookup yields CDR1 SGHAT and CDR2 FQNNGV. V dropped 3 bases and J dropped 6; count of bases not matched to a gene: 6. This CDR3 is 17 amino acids long. In DNA, the CDR3 is TGTGCCAGCAGCTTCGTAAGACTAGCGGGAGGGCCCGGGGAGCTGTTTTTT. Translation: CASSFVRLAGGPGELFF.

The genes are TRBV6-2 or TRBV6-3 and TRBJ2-1; no definite D call. Germline loops: CDR1 MNHEY, CDR2 SVGEGT. V lost 2 bases, J lost 9 bases, and 11 bases lay in between. The CDR3 has 13 residues. The CDR3 DNA reads as TGTGCCAGCAGTTACATCCTTTTTTTTGAGCAGTTCTTC. Translating it yields CASSYILFFEQFF.